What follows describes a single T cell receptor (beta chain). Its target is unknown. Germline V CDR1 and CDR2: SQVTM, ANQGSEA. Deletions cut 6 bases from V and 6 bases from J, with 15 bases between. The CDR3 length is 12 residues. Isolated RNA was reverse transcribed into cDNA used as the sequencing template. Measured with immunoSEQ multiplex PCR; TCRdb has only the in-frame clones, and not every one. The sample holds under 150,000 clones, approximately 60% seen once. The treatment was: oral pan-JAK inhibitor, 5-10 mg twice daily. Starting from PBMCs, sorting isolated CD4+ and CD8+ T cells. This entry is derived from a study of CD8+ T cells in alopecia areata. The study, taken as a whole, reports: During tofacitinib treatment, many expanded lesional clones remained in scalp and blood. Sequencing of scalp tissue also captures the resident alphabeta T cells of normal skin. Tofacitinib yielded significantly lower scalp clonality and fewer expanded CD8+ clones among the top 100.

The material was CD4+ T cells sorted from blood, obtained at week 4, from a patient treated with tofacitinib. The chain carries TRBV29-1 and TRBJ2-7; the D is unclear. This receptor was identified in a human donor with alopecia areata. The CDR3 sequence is CSVRWGSGEQYF. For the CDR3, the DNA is TGCAGCGTCCGTTGGGGTTCAGGCGAGCAGTACTTC.